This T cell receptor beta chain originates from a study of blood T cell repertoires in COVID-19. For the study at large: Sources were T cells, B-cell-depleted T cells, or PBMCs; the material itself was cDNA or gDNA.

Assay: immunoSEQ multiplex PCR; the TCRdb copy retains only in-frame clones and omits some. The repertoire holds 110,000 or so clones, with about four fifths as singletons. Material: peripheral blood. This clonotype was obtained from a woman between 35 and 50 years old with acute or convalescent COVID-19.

CDR3 sequence reads: CASSVEGSGRTDTQYF. The DNA of the CDR3 is TGTGCCAGCAGCGTAGAAGGTAGCGGTCGCACAGATACGCAGTATTTT. The chain uses TRBV9 and TRBJ2-3; tentative D call: TRBD2 (6 bases). The ends were cut back, 0 bases at V and 1 base at J, with 12 bases in the middle. The CDR3 contains 16 residues. Germline V gene sequence: CDR1 SGDLS, CDR2 YYNGEE.